One sample yielded the 21 T cell receptor beta chains listed below, sequenced in a study of blood T cells in healthy people across ages. Then a second PCR, running roughly 6 to 12 cycles, was carried out with a sample-barcoded 5' primer and a J-beta primer mix. TCRdb passed the 5' RACE reads through MiXCR, listing each CDR3 protein once. The repertoire holds 1.5 million to 2 million distinct CDR3 sequences, with more than 35% as singletons. Material: blood. The receptors derive from a human donor in good health.

The chain joins TRBV7-2 to TRBJ2-6, with D uncertain. Deletions cut 5 bases from V and 2 bases from J, with 16 bases between. The CDR3 sequence is 17 residues long. Per the germline V gene, CDR1 is SGHTA and CDR2 is FQGNSA. Here the CDR3 DNA reads TGTGCCAGCAGCCCGCCTATCGGGCGAACTGGGGCCAACGTCCTGACTTTC. This translates into CASSPPIGRTGANVLTF.

The gene calls are TRBV9 and TRBJ1-2; 9 bases map to TRBD1. The CDR3 consists of 13 residues. Germline trimming cut 5 bases from V and 7 bases from J; bases unmatched to any gene: 6. Germline V gene sequence: CDR1 SGDLS, CDR2 YYNGEE. CDR3 region: CASSRQGELGYTF. CDR3 sequence (DNA): TGTGCCAGCAGTCGACAGGGGGAACTTGGCTACACCTTC.

The V gene is TRBV7-2, the J gene TRBJ1-1, with TRBD1 as a possible D gene (6 bases). Trimming shortened V by 8 bases and J by 11 bases, and 15 bases separated the two germline ends. This CDR3 contains 11 residues. Germline V lookup: CDR1 SGHTA, CDR2 FQGNSA. This CDR3 reads CASRAPGEAFF. CDR3 nucleotide sequence: TGTGCCAGCCGAGCCCCAGGGGAGGCTTTCTTT.

The gene calls are TRBV3-1 and TRBJ1-6; 8 nucleotides line up with TRBD1. The germline V gene encodes CDR1 LGHDT and CDR2 YNNKEL (reference sequence). CDR3 length equals 15 residues. V shed 2 bases and J 7 bases; nucleotides not matched to a gene: 4. This CDR3 is CASSQTRDRNSPLHF. CDR3 nucleotide sequence: TGTGCCAGCAGCCAAACCCGGGACAGGAATTCACCCCTCCACTTT.

This chain uses TRBV5-1 with TRBJ2-3; 10 nucleotides agree with TRBD1. The CDR3 length is 17 residues. Trimming took 0 bases from V and 3 from J; bases not matched to a gene: 7. CDR1 and CDR2 from the germline V gene are SGHRS and YFSETQ. The CDR3 loop is CASSLGYGTGETDTQYF. The CDR3 DNA reads as TGCGCCAGCAGCTTGGGTTACGGGACAGGGGAGACAGATACGCAGTATTTT.

Points on this clonotype: One end of the junction fails to match germline, which may point to a read error. The chain joins TRBV9 to TRBJ1-3; D not resolved. The CDR3 covers 15 residues. Germline-derived CDR1 and CDR2 are SGDLS and YYNGEE. CDR3 loop: CACSVDGNTGNTIYF. The CDR3 DNA sequence: TGTGCCTGCAGCGTAGACGGGAACACCGGAAACACCATATATTTT.

The CDR3 sequence: CSGGTGGGGANVLTF. The CDR3 DNA sequence: TGCAGCGGAGGGACAGGGGGCGGTGGGGCCAACGTCCTGACTTTC. The gene calls are TRBV29-1 and TRBJ2-6; 12 bases are a match to TRBD1. This CDR3 is 15 amino acids long. With 7 bases clipped from V and 3 bases from J, the junction kept 4 bases outside the gene matches. The germline V gene has CDR1 SQVTM and CDR2 ANQGSEA.

The V call is TRBV20-1, the J call TRBJ1-4; TRBD1 might be the D (6 bases). V lost 5 bases and J lost 0, with 13 bases in between. The CDR3 sequence is 15 residues long. The germline V gene has CDR1 DFQATT and CDR2 SNEGSKA (reference sequence). The CDR3 loop is CSAPDRRATNEKLFF. DNA of the CDR3: TGCAGTGCTCCTGACAGGCGAGCAACTAATGAAAAACTGTTTTTT.

CDR3: CASSQDWAVETQFF. The CDR3 nucleotides are TGCGCCAGCAGCCAAGATTGGGCGGTAGAGACCCAGTTCTTC. The chain links TRBV4-3 to TRBJ2-1; no clear D. The CDR3 consists of 14 residues. V dropped 0 bases and J dropped 13 bases, with 16 bases sitting between them. Germline values: CDR1 LGHNA, CDR2 YSLEER.

This clonotype has just one count. This sequence joins TRBV5-1 and TRBJ2-3; D not certain. Germline assignment: CDR1 SGHRS and CDR2 YFSETQ. The CDR3 is 13 amino acids. Trimming pared 0 bases from V and 8 bases from J, leaving 10 bases between. CDR3 protein: CASSLVGLSTQYF. CDR3 bases: TGCGCCAGCAGCTTGGTCGGGTTAAGTACGCAGTATTTT.

This clonotype was detected only a few times. V usage is TRBV29-1 and J usage is TRBJ1-2, with a weak D call TRBD1 (5 bases). The CDR3 covers 12 residues. The germline V gene encodes CDR1 SQVTM and CDR2 ANQGSEA. V was shortened by 1 base and J by 6 bases, with 9 bases between the two germline ends. For the CDR3, the DNA is TGCAGCGTTGAAGGCAGGGTGGATGGCTACACCTTC. Translation gives CSVEGRVDGYTF.

The chain combines TRBV12-3 or TRBV12-4 with TRBJ1-1; D uncertain. The germline V and J ends were trimmed by 3 bases and 2 bases, with 16 bases remaining between them. The CDR3 sequence is 16 residues long. The CDR3 bases are TGTGCCAGCAGTTTCATAGGGTACTCAGGAAACACTGAAGCTTTCTTT. Protein sequence: CASSFIGYSGNTEAFF.

This clonotype has only a few counts. The rearrangement uses TRBV7-2 and TRBJ2-5, with 9 bases aligning to TRBD1. J was trimmed by 5 bases and V by 4 bases; bases with no gene match: 8. This CDR3 comprises 15 residues. From germline, CDR1 is SGHTA and CDR2 FQGNSA. This CDR3 is CASSSGVGTGETQYF. The CDR3 bases are TGTGCCAGCAGCTCGGGGGTGGGGACAGGGGAGACCCAGTACTTC.

This clonotype was observed at least ten times. The J gene is TRBJ1-2, the V gene TRBV4-1, with D uncertain. The CDR3 covers 13 residues. The V and J ends lost 0 bases and 4 bases respectively, with 6 bases between them. Germline V CDR1 and CDR2: MGHRA, YSYEKL. CDR3 sequence (DNA): TGCGCCAGCAGCCAAGATCCAGGCTATGGCTACACCTTC. It yields the protein CASSQDPGYGYTF.

The rearrangement uses TRBV2 and TRBJ2-5; tentatively, D is TRBD1 (5 bases). The better agreement between TRBJ2-7 and the DNA end casts doubt on the J call. Germline CDR1 and CDR2: SNHLY and FYNNEI. This CDR3 is built from 13 residues. CDR3: CASSGGPALEQYF. DNA of the CDR3: TGTGCCAGCAGTGGGGGCCCAGCGCTCGAGCAGTACTTC.

The rearrangement links TRBV29-1 to TRBJ1-4, with 7 positions matching TRBD1. Looked up from germline, CDR1 is SQVTM and CDR2 is ANQGSEA. This CDR3 has 13 amino acids. The J segment lost 8 bases and the V segment lost 5 bases, leaving 8 bases of the junction unmatched. The CDR3 DNA is TGCAGCGTTTACGACAGGGAGAGGGAAAAACTGTTTTTT. It codes for CSVYDREREKLFF.

Turning to this clonotype: Sequence at one end of the junction differs from germline and may be a read error. J is TRBJ2-5 and V is TRBV6-6; D gene uncertain. The CDR3 has 13 amino acids. CDR1 is MNHNY, CDR2 SVGAGI, per germline (reference sequence). CDR3 residues: CASGYSGGETQYF. DNA of the CDR3: TGTGCCAGCGGTTACTCGGGCGGCGAGACCCAGTACTTC.

The V gene is TRBV7-9, the J gene TRBJ1-4, with 9 nucleotides matching TRBD1. Germline V lookup: CDR1 SEHNR, CDR2 FQNEAQ (reference sequence). V lost 5 bases to trimming and J lost 11 bases; unmatched junction nucleotides: 3. The CDR3 is 12 amino acids. CDR3 in amino acids: CASSLGQGKLFF. DNA of the CDR3: TGTGCCAGCAGCCTTGGACAGGGGAAACTGTTTTTT.

The genes are TRBV15 and TRBJ2-7; D perhaps matches TRBD1 (6 bases). Per the germline V gene, CDR1 is LNHNV and CDR2 is YYDKDF (reference sequence). Trimming shortened V by 4 bases and J by 9 bases, and 25 bases separated the two germline ends. The CDR3 sequence is 16 residues long. CDR3 loop: CATSKFASGAVGGQYF. CDR3 DNA sequence: TGTGCCACCAGCAAGTTTGCGTCAGGGGCCGTCGGTGGGCAGTACTTC.

To note about this clonotype: With a much larger clone just one base away, this may be a read error. V gene TRBV29-1 combines with J gene TRBJ2-1, with a tentative D call TRBD2 (6 bases). Germline V gene data show CDR1 as SQVTM and CDR2 as ANQGSEA. The CDR3 has 11 residues. Trimming left V 4 bases short and J 11 bases short, with 12 bases between. CDR3 sequence: CSVVTGEKQFF. In nucleotides, the CDR3 is TGCAGCGTTGTAACGGGGGAGAAGCAGTTCTTC.

This clonotype came up once. The chain carries TRBV12-3 or TRBV12-4 and TRBJ2-1; D possibly corresponds to TRBD1 (6 bases). The CDR3 totals 13 residues. Trimming removed 10 bases from V and 8 bases from J, with 18 bases in between. CDR3 sequence reads: CANTTGGWDEQFF. CDR3 nucleotides: TGTGCCAACACGACAGGTGGTTGGGATGAGCAGTTCTTC.